The T cell receptor beta chain under discussion was sequenced for a study of T cell responses to AZD1222 COVID-19 vaccine. The V gene end was trimmed by 4 bases and the J gene end by 4 bases; junction bases not matched to a gene: 4. Germline V lookup: CDR1 SGHRS, CDR2 YFSETQ. This CDR3 spans 16 amino acids. This clone was seen a single time. Using immunoSEQ multiplex PCR, the repertoire was profiled, and TCRdb retains in-frame clones only, with some absent. The sample lists approximately 220,000 clones, 90% to 95% occurring once. This clonotype originated in an adult in good health. The source was peripheral blood, collected on day 0 of MenACWY control vaccination. V usage is TRBV5-1 and J usage is TRBJ2-1; 14 positions match TRBD2. CDR3 nucleotides: TGCGCCAGCAGCAAGACTAGCGGGGGGGTTTACAATGAGCAGTTCTTC. Protein product: CASSKTSGGVYNEQFF.